This TCR beta chain stems from a study of blood T cell repertoires in COVID-19. On the study more broadly: The samples span acute and convalescent COVID-19 from the United States, Italy and Spain. T cells, B-cell-depleted T cells, or PBMCs provided the cDNA or gDNA that served as material.

Source study methods: The authors estimated nucleated cell counts from reference gene primer amplification. Generated by immunoSEQ multiplex PCR, the TCRdb table keeps only in-frame clones and is missing some. V and J calls and clone size are copied from that table; D and trimming were computed from the DNA. This table has approximately 68,000 clones, about 88% appearing once. The clonotype comes from a man between 65 and 80 years old with active or convalescent COVID-19. The sequencing input was peripheral blood.

This CDR3 is CASLPSGWTGALGGYTF. In nucleotides, the CDR3 is TGTGCCAGCCTTCCAAGCGGGTGGACAGGGGCACTCGGTGGCTACACCTTC. This chain uses TRBV19 with TRBJ1-2; 9 bases are shared with TRBD1. V shed 9 bases and J 7 bases; nucleotides not matched to a gene: 21. The CDR3 contains 17 residues. Germline V gene data show CDR1 as LNHDA and CDR2 as SQIVND (reference sequence).